This is a list of T cell receptor beta chains from one sample in a study of blood T cell repertoires in COVID-19. Using immunoSEQ multiplex PCR, the repertoire was profiled, and TCRdb retains in-frame clones only, with some absent. The sample has roughly 360,000 clones, roughly 86% seen once. What was sequenced was peripheral blood. The source is a human donor with acute or convalescent COVID-19. The donor label of this sample is uncertain. CDR3s include the opening cysteine and the closing phenylalanine or tryptophan. D genes are given only for firm matches. The size field is filled for only some rows; it gives once, few, many or a size class.

D gene,J gene,V gene,clone size,CDR3 protein,CDR3 DNA
-,TRBJ1-5,TRBV2,-,CASSRGSNQPQHF,TGTGCCAGCAGTCGGGGTAGCAATCAGCCCCAGCATTTT
-,TRBJ1-1,TRBV2,-,CASSADTEAFF,TGTGCCAGCAGTGCGGACACTGAAGCTTTCTTT
TRBD1,TRBJ2-1,TRBV10-1,-,CASSEDREGSRGDYNEQFF,TGCGCCAGCAGTGAGGACAGGGAAGGCTCTCGGGGCGACTACAATGAGCAGTTCTTC
-,TRBJ2-3,TRBV6-5,-,CASRSGVRTDTQYF,TGTGCCAGCAGGTCAGGGGTTCGCACAGATACGCAGTATTTT
-,TRBJ1-1,TRBV5-6,-,CASSPESQGSAFF,TGTGCCAGCAGTCCTGAATCACAGGGCTCGGCTTTCTTT
TRBD1,TRBJ1-1,TRBV11-2,-,CASSLLSNWGTGRRTEAFF,TGTGCCAGCAGCTTATTGAGTAACTGGGGGACAGGAAGGAGGACTGAAGCTTTCTTT
-,TRBJ2-3,TRBV18,-,CASSPSGTSTDTQYF,TGTGCCAGCTCACCATCCGGGACTAGCACAGATACGCAGTATTTT
-,TRBJ1-1,TRBV12-3/TRBV12-4,-,CASSLSGGAVAFF,TGTGCCAGCAGTCTCTCGGGGGGCGCAGTTGCTTTCTTT
-,TRBJ1-2,TRBV29-1,-,CSVEGQPSGGYTF,TGCAGCGTTGAAGGTCAGCCGTCAGGGGGCTACACCTTC
-,TRBJ2-7,TRBV27,-,CASSLGQSSYEQYF,TGTGCCAGCAGTTTAGGACAGTCGTCCTACGAGCAGTACTTC
-,TRBJ1-4,TRBV6-5,few,CASSPRGDEKLFF,TGTGCCAGCAGTCCCCGGGGGGATGAAAAACTGTTTTTT
-,TRBJ2-5,TRBV21-1,-,CASRATSGGEETQYF,TGTGCCAGCAGAGCCACTAGCGGGGGGGAGGAGACCCAGTACTTC
TRBD1,TRBJ1-2,TRBV9,-,CASSVGDRRNYGYTF,TGTGCCAGCAGTGTAGGGGACAGAAGAAACTATGGCTACACCTTC
TRBD2,TRBJ2-5,TRBV5-5,once,CASSVATSGGTQETQYF,TGTGCCAGCAGCGTGGCGACTAGCGGGGGGACCCAAGAGACCCAGTACTTC
-,TRBJ2-7,TRBV11-2,-,CASSFAGSYEQYF,TGTGCCAGCAGCTTCGCGGGATCCTACGAGCAGTACTTC
-,TRBJ1-3,TRBV27,-,CASSPRRGNTIYF,TGTGCCAGCAGTCCGCGGCGGGGAAACACCATATATTTT
TRBD1,TRBJ2-3,TRBV6-5,-,CASSYRTGGSDTQYF,TGTGCCAGCAGTTACCGGACAGGGGGGTCGGATACGCAGTATTTT
TRBD1,TRBJ2-2,TRBV7-6,-,CASSPQGELGAGELFF,TGTGCCAGCAGCCCCCAGGGGGAACTGGGAGCCGGGGAGCTGTTTTTT
-,TRBJ1-2,TRBV23-1,-,CASSQSRANYGYTF,TGCGCCAGCAGTCAATCGCGGGCTAACTATGGCTACACCTTC
-,TRBJ1-6,TRBV28,few,CATDSPPGLENSPLHF,TGTGCCACTGACTCCCCACCGGGGTTGGAGAATTCACCCCTCCACTTT
-,TRBJ2-5,TRBV2,-,CASSVGRKETQYF,TGTGCCAGCAGTGTCGGTAGAAAAGAGACCCAGTACTTC
-,TRBJ1-2,TRBV4-1,once,CASSHLVWGPGGYTF,TGCGCCAGCAGCCACCTAGTATGGGGGCCAGGTGGCTACACCTTC
-,TRBJ1-4,TRBV5-1,-,CASSLVGEKLFF,TGCGCCAGCAGCTTGGTCGGGGAAAAACTGTTTTTT
-,TRBJ2-1,TRBV11-2,-,CASTRGRPELYNEQFF,TGTGCCAGCACCCGCGGGCGGCCCGAGTTGTACAATGAGCAGTTCTTC
-,TRBJ1-5,TRBV28,-,CASSLQPPKAQHF,TGTGCCAGCAGCCTACAGCCCCCGAAGGCCCAGCATTTT
TRBD2,TRBJ2-3,TRBV30,-,CAWSVLGAGGFGSTDTQYF,TGTGCCTGGAGCGTTTTGGGTGCGGGAGGGTTCGGAAGCACAGATACGCAGTATTTT
-,TRBJ1-4,TRBV28,-,CASSFYPGQTNEKLFF,TGTGCCAGCAGTTTCTACCCTGGACAGACTAATGAAAAACTGTTTTTT
-,TRBJ1-6,TRBV28,-,CASRPRDNSYNSPLHF,TGTGCCAGCAGGCCCCGGGACAACTCCTATAATTCACCCCTCCACTTT
TRBD2,TRBJ2-2,TRBV5-1,-,CASSLRERLAVSGELFF,TGCGCCAGCAGCTTAAGGGAAAGACTAGCGGTCTCCGGGGAGCTGTTTTTT
-,TRBJ2-2,TRBV6-6,-,CASERSRGSTGELFF,TGTGCCAGCGAACGGAGCCGAGGGTCCACCGGGGAGCTGTTTTTT
-,TRBJ2-5,TRBV10-3,-,CATGQMQETQYF,TGTGCCACCGGACAGATGCAAGAGACCCAGTACTTC
-,TRBJ1-2,TRBV6-6,-,CASVFGEGSYGYTF,TGTGCCAGCGTATTTGGGGAGGGGAGCTATGGCTACACCTTC
TRBD1,TRBJ1-1,TRBV12-3/TRBV12-4,-,CASSTGGLAFF,TGTGCCAGCAGTACAGGGGGTTTGGCTTTCTTT
-,TRBJ2-5,TRBV11-2,-,CASSPGLWTQYF,TGTGCCAGCAGCCCGGGGTTGTGGACCCAGTACTTC
-,TRBJ2-7,TRBV11-2,-,CASSLDGRNEQYF,TGTGCCAGCAGCTTAGATGGGAGGAACGAGCAGTACTTC
-,TRBJ2-2,TRBV4-2,-,CASSPSRDTGELFF,TGTGCCAGCAGCCCGTCCCGGGACACCGGGGAGCTGTTTTTT